This is a list of T cell receptor beta chains from one sample in a study of blood T cell repertoires in COVID-19. Produced via immunoSEQ multiplex PCR; TCRdb's table is partial and in-frame only. In the table there are about 63,000 clones, 65% to 80% of which are singletons. The specimen was peripheral blood. Source of these receptors: a human donor in a cohort sampled during active COVID-19. The CDR3 runs from the conserved cysteine through the conserved F or W.

TRBJ2-1,TRBV7-9,CASSLTGGGFGQFF
TRBJ2-3,TRBV30,CAWTPGLRNTDTQYF
TRBJ2-1,TRBV4-1,CASSQDSTSGRVDNEQFF
TRBJ2-7,TRBV6-5,CASRLAMKSFHEQYF
TRBJ1-6,TRBV19,CASSISPTGTYNSPLHF
TRBJ1-1,TRBV5-1,CASSWGGAAFF
TRBJ1-2,TRBV2,CASSVGGFDGYTF
TRBJ2-1,TRBV9,CASSVVELAGASQFF
TRBJ2-4,TRBV28,CATMDRVGIQYF
TRBJ2-2,TRBV15,CATSNRQLNTGELFF
TRBJ1-1,TRBV4-3,CASSQDWARGTEAFF
TRBJ2-5,TRBV5-1,CASSLGAGGWETQYF
TRBJ1-4,TRBV11-3,CASSLVGPTNEKLFF
TRBJ2-3,TRBV6-6,CASSQSSSTDTQYF
TRBJ2-1,TRBV6-1,CASSEALRLAGAYNEQFF
TRBJ1-2,TRBV6-1,CASSEGRGMYDYGYTF
TRBJ2-2,TRBV11-3,CAVEYGDRNTGELFF
TRBJ1-2,TRBV6-2/TRBV6-3,CASSHRDRAYGYTF
TRBJ2-1,TRBV6-5,CASSYGGLQFF
TRBJ2-2,TRBV29-1,CSAGLYANTGELFF
TRBJ1-2,TRBV6-2/TRBV6-3,CASSQGGGYTF
TRBJ2-6,TRBV18,CASSTGQPLSGANVLTF
TRBJ2-1,TRBV18,CASSRMTGSSYNEQFF
TRBJ2-1,TRBV4-3,CASSQIAGAGNEQFF
TRBJ1-2,TRBV28,CASSLTGANYGYTF
TRBJ2-7,TRBV14,CASSLRGTTETYEQYF
TRBJ2-5,TRBV25-1,CASSEVWREGVQETQYF
TRBJ1-6,TRBV3-1/TRBV3-2,CARDRASYNSPLHF
TRBJ2-7,TRBV6-6,CASSYIQRQGYEQYF
TRBJ1-3,TRBV18,CASSPQASSGNTIYF
TRBJ1-1,TRBV19,CASSIGDYGTEAFF
TRBJ2-1,TRBV6-5,CASSYMAGVKNEQFF
TRBJ2-7,TRBV6-6,CASSLRVGEQYF
TRBJ2-7,TRBV11-3,CASSQGARSYEQYF
TRBJ1-2,TRBV24-1,CATSVGESDGYTF
TRBJ1-5,TRBV2,CASRRQGGTHQPQHF
TRBJ2-5,TRBV7-2,CASSLGLAKTQYF
TRBJ2-3,TRBV6-6,CASSRLAGSTDTQYF
TRBJ2-7,TRBV15,CATSRVINYEQYF
TRBJ2-7,TRBV5-1,CASSLGQAPYYEQYF
TRBJ2-7,TRBV4-1,CASREVGLSSYEQYF
TRBJ1-1,TRBV5-1,CASRPTGNTEAFF
TRBJ2-2,TRBV12-5,CASGLVFEGRGELFF
TRBJ2-3,TRBV5-8,CASSPQMGSGTDTQYF
TRBJ2-1,TRBV4-1,CASSQDPLAGGQRSYEQFF
TRBJ2-4,TRBV28,CASSPALAGGRNIQYF
TRBJ1-2,TRBV4-2,CASSQDTVSGYTF
TRBJ2-1,TRBV24-1,CATSEAGSHNEQFF
TRBJ1-1,TRBV6-5,CASSYGNRLNTEAFF
TRBJ1-6,TRBV7-3,CASSFSGGAESPLHF
TRBJ1-1,TRBV6-5,CASRTGRDTEAFF
TRBJ2-2,TRBV19,CASSSLAAVGELFF
TRBJ2-2,TRBV5-1,CASSFLRAGNTGELFF
TRBJ1-1,TRBV7-2,CASSLVRTNTEAFF
TRBJ2-1,TRBV13,CASSLAGKQFF
TRBJ1-1,TRBV10-3,CAISVGVNTEAFF
TRBJ2-3,TRBV10-2,CASSAGNMGTDTQYF
TRBJ1-3,TRBV11-2,CASSLDRSSGNTIYF
TRBJ1-4,TRBV23-1,CASSHHGQAPPRGKLFF
TRBJ1-1,TRBV6-5,CASSRDRGGTEAFF